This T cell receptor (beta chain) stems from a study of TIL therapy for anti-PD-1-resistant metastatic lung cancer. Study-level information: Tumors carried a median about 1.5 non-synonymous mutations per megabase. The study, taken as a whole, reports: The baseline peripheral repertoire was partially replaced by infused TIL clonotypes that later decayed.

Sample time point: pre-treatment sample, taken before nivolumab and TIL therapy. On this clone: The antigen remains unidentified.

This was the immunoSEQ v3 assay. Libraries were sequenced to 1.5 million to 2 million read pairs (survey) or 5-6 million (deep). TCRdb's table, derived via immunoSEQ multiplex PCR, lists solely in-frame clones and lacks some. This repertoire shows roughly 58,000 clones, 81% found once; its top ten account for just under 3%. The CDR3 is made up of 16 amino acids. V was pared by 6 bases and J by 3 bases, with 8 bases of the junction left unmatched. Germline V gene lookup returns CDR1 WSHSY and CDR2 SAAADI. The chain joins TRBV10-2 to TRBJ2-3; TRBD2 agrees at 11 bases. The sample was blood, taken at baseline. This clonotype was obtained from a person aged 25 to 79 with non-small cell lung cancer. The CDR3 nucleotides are TGCGCCAGCAGCGTCCTTAGCGGGAGGGGGACAGATACGCAGTATTTT. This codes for CASSVLSGRGTDTQYF.